This T cell receptor beta chain emerged from a study of blood T cells in healthy people across ages (dated by TCRdb to 2014 to 2015). For the wider study: In model experiments, template switching captured about one uniquely barcoded TCR beta cDNA molecule for every two T cells. Donors of different ages were randomly distributed across sequencing lanes to avoid experimental bias. Four age groups were formed from the donors: young (average about 15 years), middle-aged (approximately 39), aged (more than 55) and long-lived (82). Two additional independent replicas of 1 million unique cDNA reads from the same blood draw were analyzed for two donors (one aged 18 to 30 and one aged 80 or older). Age-related changes in TCR beta repertoire diversity were measured in the study by deep sequencing normalized with unique cDNA molecular identifiers.

V has 4 bases trimmed and J has 5 bases trimmed; junction bases matching no gene number 11. The CDR3 holds 16 amino acids from the cysteine to the phenylalanine. The kept DNA is CDR3 alone, 48 bases in frame from the first base. The germline V gene sets CDR1 to LGHNA and CDR2 to YSLEER. Overall results and qualifications from the work: Estimates of total diversity based on one million sequenced T cells were considered lower bounds and underestimates. Conclusive comparison of naive and antigen-experienced compartments was prevented by the profiling of bulk unsorted PBMCs. Because donor CMV infection status was unknown, age-related changes in expanded clonotypes were potentially confounded. Observed TCR beta diversity per million T cells fell roughly linearly with age, and a significant reduction was already apparent by age around 40. Observed TCR beta diversity correlated strongly with the percentage of naive T cells measured by flow cytometry. Compared with the aged group, the long-lived group had more naive CD4+ T cells, fewer expanded clones and increased TCR diversity, a pattern suggesting age selection.

About this clonotype: Its antigen remains undetermined. No base quality information exists; no much larger clone differs at one position.

Libraries were built with 5' RACE. The instrument was an Illumina HiSeq 2500. A second PCR of about 6 to 11 cycles was performed with a sample-barcoded 5' primer and a J-beta primer mix. Each TCR beta cDNA molecule received a unique molecular identifier from a template-switch 5' adaptor carrying 12 random nucleotides. Each sample yielded at least 3 million CDR3-containing paired-end reads. First-strand cDNA was synthesized from all RNA with the Mint cDNA synthesis kit, primed by a TRBC-specific oligonucleotide. After uracil-DNA glycosylase treatment, a first 18-cycle PCR used universal primers M1SS and BC2_uni_R on all cDNA. The paper's data handling went like this. Normalization of each sample was performed by random selection of 1 million high-quality reads, each carrying a distinct molecular identifier. Instead of being binned into consensus sequences, reads with shared molecular identifiers were discarded. MiTCR, set to a Q25 quality threshold and the strictest error-elimination algorithm, was used for CDR3 identification, clonotype clustering and error correction. A nonparametric unseen species model using Euler transformation provided a lower-bound estimate of total TCR beta diversity. TCRdb passed the public sequencing reads through fastp at Q25 and MiXCR, retaining productive beta sequences. One record per CDR3 amino acid sequence lists the most common genes and DNA. The V and J calls and clone size are TCRdb's, not the authors'. Recorded for this sample are about 1.8 million distinct CDR3 sequences; around 48% of them occurred a single time. The top ten constitute about 2.1% of the sample.

Systemically healthy Caucasian individuals from Russia, 39 in total and aged about 6 to 95 years, were included as donors. Each donor gave 8 to 10 milliliters of peripheral blood, collected into EDTA-treated Vacutainer tubes. PBMCs were isolated by Ficoll-Paque density-gradient centrifugation, with at least 7 million obtained per sample. Total RNA, at least 6 micrograms per sample, was extracted from PBMCs with Trizol reagent. The percentages of naive CD45RAhigh/CD27high T cells were determined by flow cytometry on a PBMC aliquot from every donor. Rearrangement joined TRBV4-3 to TRBJ2-1, with 7 bases aligning to TRBD1. Material: blood. The receptor was isolated from a woman in her forties in good health. This receptor has the CDR3 CASSPSLGGINNEQFF. The bases are TGCGCCAGCAGCCCCTCGTTAGGGGGCATCAACAATGAGCAGTTCTTC.